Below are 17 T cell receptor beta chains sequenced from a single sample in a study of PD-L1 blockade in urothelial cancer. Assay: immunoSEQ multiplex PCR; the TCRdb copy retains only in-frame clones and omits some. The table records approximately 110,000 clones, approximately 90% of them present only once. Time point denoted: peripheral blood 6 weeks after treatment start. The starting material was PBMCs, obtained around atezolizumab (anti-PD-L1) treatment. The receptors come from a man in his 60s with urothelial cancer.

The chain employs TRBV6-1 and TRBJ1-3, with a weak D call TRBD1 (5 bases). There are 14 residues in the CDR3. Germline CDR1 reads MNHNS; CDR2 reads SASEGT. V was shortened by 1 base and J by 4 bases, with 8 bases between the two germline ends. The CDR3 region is CASSEGAGGNTIYF. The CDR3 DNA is TGTGCCAGCAGTGAAGGGGCAGGGGGAAACACCATATATTTT.

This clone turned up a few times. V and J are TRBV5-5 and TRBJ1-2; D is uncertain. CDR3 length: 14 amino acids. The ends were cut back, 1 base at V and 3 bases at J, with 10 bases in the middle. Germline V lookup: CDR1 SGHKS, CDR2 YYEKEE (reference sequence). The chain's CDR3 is CASSLTPGDYGYTF. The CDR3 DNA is TGTGCCAGCAGCTTGACTCCCGGAGACTATGGCTACACCTTC.

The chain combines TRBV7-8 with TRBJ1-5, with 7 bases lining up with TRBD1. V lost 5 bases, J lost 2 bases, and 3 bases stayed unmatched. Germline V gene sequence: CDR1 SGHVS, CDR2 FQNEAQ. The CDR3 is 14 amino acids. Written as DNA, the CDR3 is TGTGCCAGCAGCGCAGACAGGGGCAATCAGCCCCAGCATTTT. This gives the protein CASSADRGNQPQHF.

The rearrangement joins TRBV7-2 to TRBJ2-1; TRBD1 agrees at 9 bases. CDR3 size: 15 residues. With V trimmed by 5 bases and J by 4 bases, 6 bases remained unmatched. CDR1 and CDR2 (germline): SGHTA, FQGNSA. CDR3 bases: TGTGCCAGCAGCCTGACAGGGGGAGAATACAATGAGCAGTTCTTC. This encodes CASSLTGGEYNEQFF.

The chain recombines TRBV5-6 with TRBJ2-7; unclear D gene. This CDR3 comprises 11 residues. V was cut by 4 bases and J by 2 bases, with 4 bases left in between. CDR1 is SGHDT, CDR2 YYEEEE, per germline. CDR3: CASSATYEQYF. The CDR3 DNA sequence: TGTGCCAGCAGCGCGACCTACGAGCAGTACTTC.

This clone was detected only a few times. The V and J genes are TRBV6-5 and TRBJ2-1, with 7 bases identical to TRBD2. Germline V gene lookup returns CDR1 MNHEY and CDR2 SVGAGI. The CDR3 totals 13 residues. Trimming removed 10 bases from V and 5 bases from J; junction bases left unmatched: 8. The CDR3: CATLGRADNEQFF. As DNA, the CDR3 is TGTGCCACTCTGGGGAGGGCAGACAATGAGCAGTTCTTC.

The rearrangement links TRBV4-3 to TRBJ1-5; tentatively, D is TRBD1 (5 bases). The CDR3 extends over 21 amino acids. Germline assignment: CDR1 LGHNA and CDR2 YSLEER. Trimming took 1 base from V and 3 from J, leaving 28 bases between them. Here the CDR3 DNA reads TGCGCCAGCAGCCAAGCTCCCTTGGCTTCTTCCGGGGGACGGTTCAATCAGCCCCAGCATTTT. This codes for CASSQAPLASSGGRFNQPQHF.

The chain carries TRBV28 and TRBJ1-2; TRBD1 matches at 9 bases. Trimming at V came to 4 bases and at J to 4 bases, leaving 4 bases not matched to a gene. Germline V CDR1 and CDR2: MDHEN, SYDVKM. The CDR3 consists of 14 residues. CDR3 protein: CASSSTGGSYGYTF. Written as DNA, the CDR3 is TGTGCCAGCAGTTCTACAGGGGGCAGCTATGGCTACACCTTC.

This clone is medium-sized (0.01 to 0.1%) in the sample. Here the CDR3 reads CASRIGRGQETQYF. The CDR3 DNA reads as TGTGCCAGCAGGATAGGAAGGGGACAAGAGACCCAGTACTTC. This chain uses TRBV2 with TRBJ2-5; tentatively, D is TRBD1 (5 bases). Germline V lookup: CDR1 SNHLY, CDR2 FYNNEI. Trimming left V 6 bases short and J 2 bases short, with 13 bases between. The CDR3 length is 14 residues.

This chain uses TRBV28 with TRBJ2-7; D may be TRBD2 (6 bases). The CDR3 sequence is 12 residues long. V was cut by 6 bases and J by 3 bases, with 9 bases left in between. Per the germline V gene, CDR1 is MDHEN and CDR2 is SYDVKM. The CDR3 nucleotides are TGTGCCAGCAGCATCGGGGGCTACGAGCAGTACTTC. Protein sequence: CASSIGGYEQYF.

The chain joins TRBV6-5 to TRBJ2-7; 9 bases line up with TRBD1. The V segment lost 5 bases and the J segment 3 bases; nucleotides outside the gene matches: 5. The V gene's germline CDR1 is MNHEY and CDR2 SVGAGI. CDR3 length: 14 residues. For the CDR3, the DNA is TGTGCCAGCAGTAGAGGACAGGGGCGCTACGAGCAGTACTTC. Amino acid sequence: CASSRGQGRYEQYF.

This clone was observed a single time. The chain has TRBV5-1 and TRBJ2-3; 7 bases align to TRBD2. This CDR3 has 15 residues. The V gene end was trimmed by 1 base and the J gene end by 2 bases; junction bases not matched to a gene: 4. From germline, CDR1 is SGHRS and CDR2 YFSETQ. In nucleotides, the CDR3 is TGCGCCAGCAGCTTGACCGGGACTAACACAGATACGCAGTATTTT. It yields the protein CASSLTGTNTDTQYF.

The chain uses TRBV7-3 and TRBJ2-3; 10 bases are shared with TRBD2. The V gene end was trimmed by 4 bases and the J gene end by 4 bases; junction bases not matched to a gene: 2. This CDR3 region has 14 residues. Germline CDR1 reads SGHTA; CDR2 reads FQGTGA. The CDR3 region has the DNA TGTGCCAGCAGCTCTAGCGGGGGACCAGATACGCAGTATTTT. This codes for CASSSSGGPDTQYF.

DNA of the CDR3: TGTGCCAGCAGTTTACGGACAGAATCCTACGAGCAGTACTTC. Amino acids: CASSLRTESYEQYF. This rearrangement joins TRBV28 to TRBJ2-7; D is perhaps TRBD1 (6 bases). The CDR3 has 14 residues. Deletions cut 2 bases from V and 1 base from J, with 9 bases between. Looked up from germline, CDR1 is MDHEN and CDR2 is SYDVKM.

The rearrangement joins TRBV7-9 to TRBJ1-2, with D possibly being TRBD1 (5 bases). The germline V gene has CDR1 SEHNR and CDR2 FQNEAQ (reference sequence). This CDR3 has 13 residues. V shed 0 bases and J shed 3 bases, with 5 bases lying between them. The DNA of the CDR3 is TGTGCCAGCAGCTTAGCAGGGGACTATGGCTACACCTTC. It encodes CASSLAGDYGYTF.

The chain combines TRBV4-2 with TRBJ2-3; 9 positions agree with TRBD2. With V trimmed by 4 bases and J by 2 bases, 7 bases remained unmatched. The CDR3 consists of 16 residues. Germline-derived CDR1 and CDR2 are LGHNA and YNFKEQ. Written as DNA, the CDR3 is TGTGCCAGCAGCCCAACTCTAGCGGGACCCACAGATACGCAGTATTTT. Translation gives CASSPTLAGPTDTQYF.

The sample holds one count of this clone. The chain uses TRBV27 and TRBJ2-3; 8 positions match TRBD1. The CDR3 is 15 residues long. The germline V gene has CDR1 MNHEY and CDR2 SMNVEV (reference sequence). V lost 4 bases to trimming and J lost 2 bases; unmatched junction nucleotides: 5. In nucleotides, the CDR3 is TGTGCCAGCAGTTACAGGGGGAGAAACACAGATACGCAGTATTTT. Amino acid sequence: CASSYRGRNTDTQYF.